This T cell receptor beta chain appears in the sequencing data of a study of blood T cell repertoires in COVID-19 (TCRdb year 2020). Regarding the research as a whole: Samples covering the acute and convalescent phases of COVID-19 were provided by collaborators in the United States, Italy and Spain. The samples were drawn from the first 160 participants of the ongoing ImmuneRACE study and from over a thousand subjects provided by 6 global collaborators. The dataset comprised deeply sampled blood TCRbeta repertoires from subjects exposed to, actively infected with, or recovered from COVID-19. The prospective study material was composed of cDNA or gDNA derived from T cells, B-cell-depleted T cells, or PBMCs. A freely available public database, intended as a resource for researchers studying the immune response to SARS-CoV-2, is where the repertoires were released. Where HLA class I and class II types were available, the types were taken from metadata supplied by the sample provider, not from assay-based typing. Sample metadata almost always included a de-identified subject ID, COVID-19 status, age in years and sex. What the research found in general, with its limitations: The quantity of clinical and demographic metadata differed by source and by participant and was supplied without curation.

The immunoSEQ Assay, a bias-controlled multiplex PCR, was used to amplify TCRbeta CDR3 regions from genomic DNA. As for the original processing: The number of nucleated cells in each sample was estimated by amplification of reference gene primers within the assay. To quantify the absolute abundance of each unique TCRbeta CDR3 rearrangement, sequence reads were collapsed and filtered. For each sample, productive Simpson clonality was calculated as the square root of Simpson's diversity index over productive rearrangements. Drawn from immuneACCESS, this table holds only the in-frame rearrangements with V and J called that TCRdb kept. Clones are partly lost; checked studies trace under half to an unresolved V gene and leave the rest unexplained. V and J calls and clone size are copied from that table; D and trimming were computed from the DNA. For this sample the table gives over 150,000 clones, of which more than 65% were detected only once. Jointly, the top ten make up around 7% of the sample.

The V and J ends are trimmed by 7 bases and 8 bases, leaving 20 bases between them. The germline V gene specifies MNHEY as CDR1 and SVGAGI as CDR2. From cysteine to phenylalanine, the CDR3 is 14 amino acids long. Only the CDR3 DNA is retained, 42 bases long and in frame from the first base. In the prospective study, participants were about 18 to 95 years old, resided in about two dozen geographic areas of the United States, and were enrolled through a virtual design. To assign participants to cohorts, the prospective study relied on clinical history that participants themselves reported in a screening survey and a study questionnaire. Recovered participants in ImmuneRACE Cohort 3 were defined by two consecutive negative NP/OP PCR tests, clearance by a healthcare professional, or resolution of symptoms. Mobile phlebotomists in the prospective study collected whole blood, serum and a nasopharyngeal or oropharyngeal swab from every participant. Prospective study participants could optionally give additional blood draws and questionnaires over an approximately 2-month period. Before DNA extraction, blood samples from the prospective study were shipped at room temperature or frozen.

A note on this clone: Its antigen has not been determined. No much larger clone exists at a distance of one base, and base qualities are not known.

The sequence is built from TRBV6-5 and TRBJ1-1; the D gene is possibly TRBD1, with 5 bases matching. What was sequenced was PBMCs or T cells enriched from blood (not recorded which). This sequence originates from a man in his forties who had recovered from COVID-19. The nucleotides are TGTGCCAGCAAAGAGTCAGGGAAGTTAAGGGAAGCTTTCTTT. Translated, it reads CASKESGKLREAFF.